The TCR beta chain described here comes from a study of blood T cells in healthy people across ages. The study, taken as a whole, reports: More naive CD4+ cells and higher diversity were found in long-lived than in aged donors. Considered underestimates were the diversity estimates obtained from one million T cells.

Comments on this clonotype: Its specificity is unknown.

No fewer than 6.5 million PBMCs went into each sample. Total RNA extracted from each sample amounted to at least 5 micrograms. The CDR3 has 15 residues. The V and J ends lost 5 bases and 1 base, in that order; junction bases with no gene match: 5. Germline CDR1 and CDR2: SGHTA and FQGNSA. The authors ran a second PCR of 7 to 11 cycles using a sample-barcoded 5' primer and a J-beta primer mix. A single record per CDR3 protein comes from TCRdb applying MiXCR to the 5' RACE reads. Seen here are about 650,000 distinct CDR3 sequences, approximately 30% observed once, and the top ten hold about 16%. This chain links TRBV7-2 with TRBJ2-5; 9 bases line up with TRBD1. The source of this sequence is a woman of 80 years or more in good health. The specimen sequenced was blood. The CDR3 region has the DNA TGTGCCAGCAGCCGTGGGACAGGGATCCAAGAGACCCAGTACTTC. This sequence encodes CASSRGTGIQETQYF.